This T cell receptor beta chain was found in a study of post-analysis software for immune sequencing data. Study in general: Both relapsing-remitting and secondary progressive multiple sclerosis featured among the disease courses, as did progressive-relapsing multiple sclerosis. Study-wide findings and caveats: Clustering by F measure revealed strong co-clustering among samples prepared together in one batch. TRBV segments more frequent in patients than in controls numbered five and included TRBV5-6, TRBV5-1 and TRBV20-1. People with multiple sclerosis had a significantly lower normalized Chao1 diversity than controls did.

The count of this clonotype is one. Its antigen is currently unknown. Germline values: CDR1 LGHDT, CDR2 YNNKEL (reference sequence). V lost 4 bases, J lost 0 bases, and 19 bases lay in between. CDR3 length: 18 residues. The TCR beta cDNA libraries carried unique molecular identifiers. MiXCR, run by TCRdb on the PCR reads, gives a single entry per CDR3 protein. Of about 770,000 distinct CDR3 sequences listed, about 45% are singletons. Sequencing was carried out using blood. This TCR was recovered from a girl between 10 and 17 years old with multiple sclerosis. The chain is built from TRBV3-1 and TRBJ2-4, with D perhaps given as TRBD1 or TRBD2 (5 bases each). The CDR3 protein is CASSPEHRGELAKNIQYF. The CDR3 bases are TGTGCCAGCAGCCCCGAACACCGAGGGGAGCTAGCCAAAAACATTCAGTACTTC.